The entry below describes one T cell receptor beta chain. No cognate antigen has been identified for it. Nothing much larger sits one base from this clone, and base qualities are not available. The V and J ends are trimmed by 2 bases and 5 bases, leaving 15 bases between them. Taken from the germline V gene, the CDR1 and CDR2 loops are MNHEY and SVGAGI. From the cysteine through the phenylalanine, the CDR3 covers 15 amino acids. The kept DNA is CDR3 alone, 45 bases in frame from the first base. This sample is drawn from a study of memory CD4+ T cells and cytomegalovirus serostatus (dated by TCRdb to between 2018 and 2021). Notes on the research overall: The cohort comprised about 35 healthy Belgian adults, 9 CMV seropositive and some 24 CMV seronegative. The study sequenced CD4+ memory TCRbeta repertoires of a Belgian cohort with known cytomegalovirus serostatus to replicate a published TCR-based CMV serostatus classifier. Study-level results and caveats: Of around 150 previously reported CMV-associated TCRbeta sequences, 55 to 75 appeared in the CD4+ memory repertoires, each in one to five individuals. The original-framework classifier achieved a median bootstrapped AUC of about 0.94 with a 95% CI of 0.76-1.00 on the Belgian cohort. Only CD4+CD45RO+ memory cells were sequenced, unlike the original study, which covered naive and memory CD4+ and CD8+ populations. For predicting CMV serostatus, the median bootstrapped AUC was approximately 0.95 using the original framework and about 0.9 using a US-trained random forest. The results were interpreted as suggesting that the CMV-associated TCR signature is mostly present in the CD4+ memory repertoire.

Genomic DNA was extracted from sorted cells with the Quick-DNA Microprep Kit. Amplification of TCRbeta DNA was done with the immunoSEQ hsTCRbeta kit, following the protocol from the manufacturer. TCRbeta libraries were sequenced on an Illumina MiSeq instrument. On the authors' methods: Removing out-of-frame sequences left 2,204,828 distinct TCRbeta sequences, an average of about 70,000 per individual. Each individual was scored using the number of around 150 previously reported CMV-associated TCRbeta sequences that the individual carried and the total number of productive distinct TCRbeta sequences. A beta-binomial model was reimplemented in Python, and scikit-learn random forests with default parameters were trained on data from the US cohort. Classifier performance on the Belgian cohort was summarized as median AUC with percentile confidence intervals over 10,000 bootstrap iterations. TCRdb carries this immuneACCESS record with in-frame sequences only. Its versions omit some clonotypes, under half of them owing to an unresolved V gene in the studies checked, with the rest unexplained. The V and J calls and clone size are taken from that table; D and trimming were inferred from the DNA. For this sample there are under 100,000 clones; 80% appear just once. 0.78% of the sample is in the top ten clones.

A FACSAria II was used to sort memory CD4+ T cells, defined as single viable CD3+CD4+CD8-CD45RO+ cells. CMV serostatus was assessed using a Roche Elecsys assay, by which serum IgG against CMV pp150, pp28, p38 and p52 was detected. Following thawing, total CD4+ T cells were enriched through positive selection using CD4 magnetic microbeads. Samples originated from another study that specifically interrogated the CD4+ T cell memory repertoire. Peripheral blood mononuclear cells were isolated and cryopreserved according to standard operating procedures, and serum was kept at -80 degrees C. CD3-PerCP (BW264/56), CD4-APC (RPA-T4), CD45RO-PE (UCHT1) and CD8-Pacific Orange (3B5) antibodies were used for staining, and non-viable cells were excluded with Sytox blue.

The chain is made from TRBV6-5 and TRBJ1-2; the D gene is perhaps TRBD1, from 5 matching bases. The sample comprised memory CD4+ T cells from blood. This sequence originates from an adult in good health and CMV-seronegative. CDR3 protein: CASSYTKDSPYGYTF. At the DNA level, the sequence is TGTGCCAGCAGTTACACCAAAGACAGTCCTTATGGCTACACCTTC.